This TCR beta chain was profiled in a study of T cell repertoires in cytomegalovirus infection. Study as a whole: Indications came from public TCR beta signatures; they pointed to CMV infection and to a matching HLA type.

Germline CDR1 and CDR2: SNHLY and FYNNEI. Germline trimming cut 5 bases from V and 2 bases from J; bases unmatched to any gene: 13. This CDR3 has 18 amino acids. This clonotype appeared a few times. TCRdb used MiXCR to reprocess the reads, holding one entry per CDR3 protein. The sample gives fewer than 700,000 distinct CDR3 sequences, 20% to 25% of which show up once; 6.5% to 10% is in the top ten. The TCR comes from a human donor in good health (CMV status not recorded). Some clones in this sample may be carry-over from other donors' samples. The sequenced sample consisted of CD8+ T cells from PBMCs. The genes are TRBV2 and TRBJ2-3, with 10 positions matching TRBD2. The CDR3 sequence is CASSNSAPGTSVTDTQYF. In DNA form, the CDR3 reads TGTGCCAGCAGTAACTCAGCCCCCGGGACTAGCGTCACAGATACGCAGTATTTT.